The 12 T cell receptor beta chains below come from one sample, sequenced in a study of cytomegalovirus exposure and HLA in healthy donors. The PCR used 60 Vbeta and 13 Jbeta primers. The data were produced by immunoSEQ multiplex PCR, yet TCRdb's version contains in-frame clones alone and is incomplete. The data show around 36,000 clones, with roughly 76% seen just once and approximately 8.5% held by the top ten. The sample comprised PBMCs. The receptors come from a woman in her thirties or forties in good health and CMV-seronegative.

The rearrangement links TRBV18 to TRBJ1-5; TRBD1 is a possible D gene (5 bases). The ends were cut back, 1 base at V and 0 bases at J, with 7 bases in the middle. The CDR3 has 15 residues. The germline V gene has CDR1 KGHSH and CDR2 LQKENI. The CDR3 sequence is CASSPRGDSNQPQHF. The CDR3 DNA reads TGTGCCAGCTCACCACGGGGGGATAGCAATCAGCCCCAGCATTTT.

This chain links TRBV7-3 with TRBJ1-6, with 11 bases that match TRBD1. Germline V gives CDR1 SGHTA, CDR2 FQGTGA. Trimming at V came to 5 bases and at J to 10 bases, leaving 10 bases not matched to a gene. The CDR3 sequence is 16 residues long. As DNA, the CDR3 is TGTGCCAGCAGCATATCCGGACAGGGGGCTGGATCACCCCTCCACTTT. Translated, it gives CASSISGQGAGSPLHF.

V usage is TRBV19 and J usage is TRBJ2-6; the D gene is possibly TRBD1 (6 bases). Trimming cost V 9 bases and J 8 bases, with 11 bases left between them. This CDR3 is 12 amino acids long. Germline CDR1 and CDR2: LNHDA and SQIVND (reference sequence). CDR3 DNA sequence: TGTGCCAGCGTGGGGGCGACCAACGTCCTGACTTTC. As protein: CASVGATNVLTF.

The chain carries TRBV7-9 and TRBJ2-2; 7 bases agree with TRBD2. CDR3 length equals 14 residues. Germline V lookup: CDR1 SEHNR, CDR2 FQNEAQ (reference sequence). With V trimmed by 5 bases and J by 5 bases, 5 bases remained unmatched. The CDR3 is CASSRDGGTGELFF. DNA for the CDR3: TGTGCCAGCAGCCGCGACGGGGGGACCGGGGAGCTGTTTTTT. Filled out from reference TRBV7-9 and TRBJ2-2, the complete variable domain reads DTGVSQNPRHKITKRGQNVTFRCDPISEHNRLYWYRQTLGQGPEFLTYFQNEAQLEKSRLLSDRFSAERPKGSFSTLEIQRTEQGDSAMYLCASSRDGGTGELFFGEGSRLTVL.

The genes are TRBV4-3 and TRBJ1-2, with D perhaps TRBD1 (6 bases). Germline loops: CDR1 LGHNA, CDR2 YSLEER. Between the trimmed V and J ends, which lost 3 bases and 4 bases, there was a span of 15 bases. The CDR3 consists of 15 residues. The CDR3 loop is CASSQPGDQAYGYTF. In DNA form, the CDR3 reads TGCGCCAGCAGCCAGCCAGGGGATCAAGCCTATGGCTACACCTTC.

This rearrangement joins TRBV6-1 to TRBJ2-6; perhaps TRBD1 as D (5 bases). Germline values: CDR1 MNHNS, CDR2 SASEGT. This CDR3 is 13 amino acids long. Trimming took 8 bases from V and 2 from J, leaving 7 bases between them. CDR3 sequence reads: CASGAAGANVLTF. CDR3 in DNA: TGTGCCAGCGGGGCAGCTGGGGCCAACGTCCTGACTTTC.

CDR3 nucleotides: TGTGCCATCAGTGAACAGGGCCCGAACACTGAAGCTTTCTTT. Translated: CAISEQGPNTEAFF. The chain links TRBV10-3 to TRBJ1-1, with a tentative D call TRBD1 (6 bases). The V end was cut by 3 bases, the J end by 1 base, with 9 bases between. This CDR3 region has 14 residues. Per the germline V gene, CDR1 is ENHRY and CDR2 is SYGVKD.

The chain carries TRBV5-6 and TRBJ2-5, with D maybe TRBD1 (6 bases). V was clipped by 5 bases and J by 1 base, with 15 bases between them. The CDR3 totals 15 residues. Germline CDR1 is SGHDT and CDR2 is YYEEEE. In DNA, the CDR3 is TGTGCCAGCAGTGAACAGGGAATGGTCCAAGAGACCCAGTACTTC. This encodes CASSEQGMVQETQYF. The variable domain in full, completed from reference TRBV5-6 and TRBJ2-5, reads DAGVTQSPTHLIKTRGQQVTLRCSPKSGHDTVSWYQQALGQGPQFIFQYYEEEERQRGNFPDRFSGHQFPNYSSELNVNALLLGDSALYLCASSEQGMVQETQYFGPGTRLLVL.

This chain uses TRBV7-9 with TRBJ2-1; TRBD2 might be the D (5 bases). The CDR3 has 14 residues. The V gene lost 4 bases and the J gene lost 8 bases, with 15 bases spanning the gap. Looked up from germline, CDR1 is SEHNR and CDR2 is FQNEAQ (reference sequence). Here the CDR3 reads CASSSTAGLDEQFF. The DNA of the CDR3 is TGTGCCAGCAGCTCCACAGCCGGACTCGATGAGCAGTTCTTC. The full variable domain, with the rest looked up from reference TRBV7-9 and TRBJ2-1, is DTGVSQNPRHKITKRGQNVTFRCDPISEHNRLYWYRQTLGQGPEFLTYFQNEAQLEKSRLLSDRFSAERPKGSFSTLEIQRTEQGDSAMYLCASSSTAGLDEQFFGPGTRLTVL.

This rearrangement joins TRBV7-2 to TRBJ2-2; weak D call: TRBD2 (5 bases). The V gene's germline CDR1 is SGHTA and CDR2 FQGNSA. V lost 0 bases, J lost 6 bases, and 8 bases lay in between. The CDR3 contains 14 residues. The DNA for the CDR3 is TGTGCCAGCAGCTTAGCGCTAGCTCCCGGGGAGCTGTTTTTT. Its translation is CASSLALAPGELFF.

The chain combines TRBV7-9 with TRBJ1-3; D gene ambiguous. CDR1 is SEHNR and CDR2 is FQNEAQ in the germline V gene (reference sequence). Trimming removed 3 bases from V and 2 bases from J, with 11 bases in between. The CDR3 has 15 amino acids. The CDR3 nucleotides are TGTGCCAGCAGCTTCTTACAGATGGCTGGAAACACCATATATTTT. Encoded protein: CASSFLQMAGNTIYF.

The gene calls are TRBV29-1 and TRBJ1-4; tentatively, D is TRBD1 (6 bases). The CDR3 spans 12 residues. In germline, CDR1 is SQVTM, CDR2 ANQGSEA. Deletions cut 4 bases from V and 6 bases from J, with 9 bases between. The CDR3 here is CSVVRGDEKLFF. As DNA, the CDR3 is TGCAGCGTTGTCAGGGGCGATGAAAAACTGTTTTTT.